A selection of T cell receptor beta chains follows, all from one sample in a study of blood T cell repertoires in COVID-19. Only in-frame clones appear in the TCRdb table, and some are missing; sequencing was by immunoSEQ multiplex PCR. The sample lists about 110,000 clones; approximately 83% were seen once. The specimen sequenced was peripheral blood. The receptor source for this set is a woman between 65 and 79 years old with acute or convalescent COVID-19. CDR3s include the opening cysteine and the closing phenylalanine or tryptophan. D genes are given only for firm matches. Clone sizes are given selectively: once, few, many, or a class where the clone is expanded.

.,TRBD1,TRBV2,TRBJ1-6,CASNPGTANSPLHF,TGTGCCAGCAACCCTGGGACAGCTAATTCACCCCTCCACTTT
.,.,TRBV5-4,TRBJ1-1,CASSSDSTEAFF,TGTGCCAGCAGCTCCGACAGCACTGAAGCTTTCTTT
once,.,TRBV6-5,TRBJ1-1,CASSYPGDTEAFF,TGTGCCAGCAGTTACCCAGGGGACACTGAAGCTTTCTTT
once,TRBD2,TRBV4-2,TRBJ2-7,CASSQELAVTYEQYF,TGTGCCAGCAGCCAAGAACTAGCGGTAACCTACGAGCAGTACTTC
.,.,TRBV21-1,TRBJ2-7,CASSSRDNTSYEQYF,TGTGCCAGCAGCAGCCGGGACAACACCTCCTACGAGCAGTACTTC
.,.,TRBV4-1,TRBJ2-5,CASSAGLLSGETQYF,TGCGCCAGCAGCGCGGGACTTCTCTCTGGAGAGACCCAGTACTTC
.,TRBD1,TRBV6-1,TRBJ1-6,CASSEASGQGNSPLHF,TGTGCCAGCAGTGAAGCGTCGGGACAGGGTAATTCACCCCTCCACTTT
.,.,TRBV7-3,TRBJ1-1,CASSALQGTEAFF,TGTGCCAGCAGCGCCCTCCAGGGGACTGAAGCTTTCTTT
.,TRBD2,TRBV18,TRBJ2-3,CASSGGRVGTDTQYF,TGTGCCAGCTCTGGAGGGAGGGTAGGCACAGATACGCAGTATTTT
once,.,TRBV7-3,TRBJ2-1,CASSLTGEAHEQFF,TGTGCCAGCAGCTTAACGGGGGAGGCCCATGAGCAGTTCTTC
.,TRBD1,TRBV5-8,TRBJ2-7,CASRAGTGSYEQYF,TGTGCCAGCAGGGCCGGGACAGGATCCTACGAGCAGTACTTC
.,.,TRBV5-1,TRBJ1-4,CASSLDGGPTNEKLFF,TGCGCCAGCAGCTTGGACGGCGGTCCAACTAATGAAAAACTGTTTTTT
.,TRBD1,TRBV4-2,TRBJ1-4,CASSPSDREREKLFF,TGTGCCAGCAGCCCCTCGGACAGGGAACGTGAAAAACTGTTTTTT
once,TRBD1,TRBV5-6,TRBJ2-5,CASSSGQGRETQYF,TGTGCCAGCAGCTCCGGACAGGGGAGGGAGACCCAGTACTTC
.,TRBD2,TRBV4-1,TRBJ2-5,CASSRTGGGGFSETQYF,TGCGCCAGCAGCAGAACCGGAGGCGGGGGGTTCTCAGAGACCCAGTACTTC
.,.,TRBV30,TRBJ1-5,CAWSLQNSNQPQHF,TGTGCCTGGAGTCTACAGAATAGCAATCAGCCCCAGCATTTT
few,.,TRBV3-1/TRBV3-2,TRBJ1-2,CASSHGAFGDGYTF,TGTGCCAGCAGCCATGGCGCCTTCGGAGATGGCTACACCTTC
once,.,TRBV19,TRBJ2-2,CASSIQSTGAGELFF,TGTGCCAGTAGTATTCAATCGACAGGTGCCGGGGAGCTGTTTTTT
.,.,TRBV19,TRBJ2-1,CASSEAALKGPYNEQFF,TGTGCCAGTTCCGAAGCGGCCTTGAAAGGCCCCTACAATGAGCAGTTCTTC
.,TRBD2,TRBV10-2,TRBJ2-3,CASSESWTSGDTDTQYF,TGCGCCAGCAGTGAGTCCTGGACTAGCGGAGACACAGATACGCAGTATTTT
few,TRBD1,TRBV6-5,TRBJ2-2,CASRTGGARTGELFF,TGTGCCAGCAGGACAGGGGGCGCCCGGACCGGGGAGCTGTTTTTT
.,TRBD1,TRBV2,TRBJ2-7,CASSPRTGISYEQYF,TGTGCCAGCAGTCCAAGGACAGGGATCTCCTACGAGCAGTACTTC
.,TRBD1,TRBV19,TRBJ1-3,CASSPTGATDTIYF,TGTGCCAGTAGTCCGACAGGGGCGACAGACACCATATATTTT
.,TRBD2,TRBV12-5,TRBJ2-1,CASGSRGLASYNEQFF,TGTGCTAGTGGTTCTCGAGGACTAGCCTCCTACAATGAGCAGTTCTTC
few,TRBD1,TRBV9,TRBJ2-3,CASSVVGGSTDTQYF,TGTGCCAGCAGCGTAGTAGGGGGCTCCACAGATACGCAGTATTTT
.,.,TRBV10-2,TRBJ2-2,CASSGGLIWTNTGELFF,TGCGCCAGCAGTGGGGGACTCATCTGGACAAACACCGGGGAGCTGTTTTTT
.,TRBD1,TRBV19,TRBJ2-6,CASTQGVSSGANVLTF,TGTGCCAGTACGCAGGGGGTTTCCTCTGGGGCCAACGTCCTGACTTTC
.,TRBD1,TRBV10-1,TRBJ2-1,CASRDVPGQGTAYNEQFF,TGCGCCAGCAGAGACGTCCCGGGACAGGGGACGGCTTACAATGAGCAGTTCTTC
.,.,TRBV6-5,TRBJ2-4,CASQLGGWENIQYF,TGTGCCAGCCAGCTGGGGGGTTGGGAAAACATTCAGTACTTC
.,.,TRBV3-1/TRBV3-2,TRBJ2-1,CASSQGWQESEFF,TGTGCCAGCAGCCAAGGATGGCAGGAATCGGAGTTCTTC
.,TRBD1,TRBV18,TRBJ2-7,CASSPGTGGRNEQYF,TGTGCCAGCTCTCCCGGCACAGGGGGTAGAAACGAGCAGTACTTC
.,.,TRBV6-5,TRBJ1-2,CASSREPLFDGYTF,TGTGCCAGCAGCCGGGAGCCGCTGTTTGATGGCTACACCTTC
.,TRBD1,TRBV7-9,TRBJ1-5,CASSTDRDSNQPQHF,TGTGCCAGCAGCACGGACAGGGATAGCAATCAGCCCCAGCATTTT
.,.,TRBV5-1,TRBJ2-1,CASSPQGSSYNEQFF,TGCGCCAGCAGCCCGCAGGGAAGCTCCTACAATGAGCAGTTCTTC
.,.,TRBV15,TRBJ1-6,CATSRDESPLHF,TGTGCCACCAGCAGAGATGAGTCACCCCTCCACTTT
.,.,TRBV24-1,TRBJ1-2,CATSGGRGYTF,TGTGCCACCAGTGGGGGCAGGGGCTACACCTTC
.,.,TRBV18,TRBJ1-6,CASSPERDSPLHF,TGTGCCAGCTCACCGGAGAGGGATTCACCCCTCCACTTT
.,.,TRBV12-3/TRBV12-4,TRBJ2-7,CASSLLTSLEQYF,TGTGCCAGCAGTTTACTGACTTCCCTCGAGCAGTACTTC
few,.,TRBV5-1,TRBJ1-5,CASSLDSSNQPQHF,TGCGCCAGCAGCCTGGACAGTAGCAATCAGCCCCAGCATTTT
.,.,TRBV2,TRBJ1-1,CASSGQVNTEAFF,TGTGCCAGCAGTGGACAAGTCAACACTGAAGCTTTCTTT
.,TRBD1,TRBV5-4,TRBJ1-5,CASSHGGQVGDQPQHF,TGTGCCAGCAGCCATGGGGGACAGGTGGGGGATCAGCCCCAGCATTTT